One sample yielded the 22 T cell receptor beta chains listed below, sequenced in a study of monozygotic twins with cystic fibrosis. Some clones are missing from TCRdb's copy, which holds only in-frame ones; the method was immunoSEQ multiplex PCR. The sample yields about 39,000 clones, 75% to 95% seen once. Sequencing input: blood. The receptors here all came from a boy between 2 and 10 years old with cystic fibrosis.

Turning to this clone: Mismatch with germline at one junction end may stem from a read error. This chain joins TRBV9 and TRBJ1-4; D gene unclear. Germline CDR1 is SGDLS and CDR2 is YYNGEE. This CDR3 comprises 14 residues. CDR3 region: CASSVDSEAEELFF. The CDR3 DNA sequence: TGTGCCAGCAGTGTAGACTCAGAGGCTGAAGAACTGTTTTTT.

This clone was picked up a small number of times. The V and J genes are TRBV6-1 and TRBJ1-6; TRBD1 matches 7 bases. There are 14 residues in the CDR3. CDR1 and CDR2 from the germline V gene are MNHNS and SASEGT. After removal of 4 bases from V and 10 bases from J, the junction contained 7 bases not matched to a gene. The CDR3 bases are TGTGCCAGCAGTGCCACAGGGGCCACCTCACCCCTCCACTTT. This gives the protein CASSATGATSPLHF.

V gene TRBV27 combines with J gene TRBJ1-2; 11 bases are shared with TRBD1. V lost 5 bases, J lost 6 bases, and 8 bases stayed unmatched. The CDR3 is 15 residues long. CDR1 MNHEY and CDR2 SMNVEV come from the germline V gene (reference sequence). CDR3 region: CASSPHGQGAHGYTF. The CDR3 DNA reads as TGTGCCAGCAGTCCACACGGACAGGGGGCCCATGGCTACACCTTC.

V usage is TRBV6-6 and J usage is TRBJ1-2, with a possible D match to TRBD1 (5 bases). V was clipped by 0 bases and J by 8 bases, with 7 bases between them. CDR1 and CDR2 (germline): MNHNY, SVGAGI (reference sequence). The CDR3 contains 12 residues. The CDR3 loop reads CASSYSGDGYTF. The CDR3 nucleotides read TGTGCCAGCAGTTACTCAGGGGACGGCTACACCTTC.

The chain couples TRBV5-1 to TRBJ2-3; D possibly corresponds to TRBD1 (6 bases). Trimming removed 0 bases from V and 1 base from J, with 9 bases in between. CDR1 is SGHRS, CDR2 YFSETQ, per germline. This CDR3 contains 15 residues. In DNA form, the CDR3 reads TGCGCCAGCAGCTTGGAGCCAGGGGGCACAGATACGCAGTATTTT. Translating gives CASSLEPGGTDTQYF.

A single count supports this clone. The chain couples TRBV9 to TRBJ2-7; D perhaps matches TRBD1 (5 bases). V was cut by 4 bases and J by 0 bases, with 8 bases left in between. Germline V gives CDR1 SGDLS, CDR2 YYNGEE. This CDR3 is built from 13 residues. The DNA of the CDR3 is TGTGCCAGCAGCCCGGACACCTCCTACGAGCAGTACTTC. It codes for CASSPDTSYEQYF.

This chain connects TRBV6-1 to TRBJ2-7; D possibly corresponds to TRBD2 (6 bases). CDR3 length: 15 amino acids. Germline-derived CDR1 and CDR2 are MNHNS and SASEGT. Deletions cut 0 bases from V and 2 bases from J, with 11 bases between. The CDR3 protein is CASSEAPSVPYEQYF. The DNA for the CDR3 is TGTGCCAGCAGTGAAGCCCCTAGCGTCCCCTACGAGCAGTACTTC.

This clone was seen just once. CDR3: CAISGIGLGTDTQYF. DNA for the CDR3: TGTGCCATCAGTGGGATCGGGTTGGGCACAGATACGCAGTATTTT. This chain connects TRBV10-3 to TRBJ2-3; D is uncertain. V was trimmed by 4 bases and J by 1 base, leaving 12 bases between them. CDR3 size: 15 residues. Germline-derived CDR1 and CDR2 are ENHRY and SYGVKD.

This chain's CDR3 is CASSFTGVNEQFF. The CDR3 DNA reads as TGTGCCAGCAGCTTTACAGGGGTCAATGAGCAGTTCTTC. V and J are TRBV7-3 and TRBJ2-1; 7 bases are shared with TRBD1. This CDR3 is 13 amino acids long. The germline V gene encodes CDR1 SGHTA and CDR2 FQGTGA. With 3 bases clipped from V and 6 bases from J, the junction kept 2 bases outside the gene matches.

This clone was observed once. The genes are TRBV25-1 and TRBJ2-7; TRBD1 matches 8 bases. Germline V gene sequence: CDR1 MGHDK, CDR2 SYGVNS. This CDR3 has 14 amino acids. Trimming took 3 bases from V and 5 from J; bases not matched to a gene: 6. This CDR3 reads CASSDAGQEDEQYF. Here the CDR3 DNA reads TGTGCCAGCAGTGATGCGGGACAGGAGGACGAGCAGTACTTC.

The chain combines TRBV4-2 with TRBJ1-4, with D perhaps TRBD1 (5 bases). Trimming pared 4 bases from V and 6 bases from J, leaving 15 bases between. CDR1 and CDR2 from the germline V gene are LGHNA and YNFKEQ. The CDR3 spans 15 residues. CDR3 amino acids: CASSLPGVLDEKLFF. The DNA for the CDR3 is TGTGCCAGCAGCCTCCCGGGGGTATTGGATGAAAAACTGTTTTTT.

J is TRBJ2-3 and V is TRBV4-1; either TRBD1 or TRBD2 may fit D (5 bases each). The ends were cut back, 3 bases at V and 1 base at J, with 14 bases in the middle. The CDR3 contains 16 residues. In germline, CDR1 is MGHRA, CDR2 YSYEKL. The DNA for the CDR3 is TGCGCCAGCAGCCACGGGGCCCTAGGGGGCACAGATACGCAGTATTTT. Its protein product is CASSHGALGGTDTQYF.

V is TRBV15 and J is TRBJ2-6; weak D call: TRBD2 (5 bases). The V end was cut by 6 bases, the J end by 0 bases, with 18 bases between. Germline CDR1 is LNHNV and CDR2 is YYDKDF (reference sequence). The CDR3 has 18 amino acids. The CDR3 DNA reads TGTGCCACCAGGAAAGGGCGGGCTACCCCCTCTGGGGCCAACGTCCTGACTTTC. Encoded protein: CATRKGRATPSGANVLTF.

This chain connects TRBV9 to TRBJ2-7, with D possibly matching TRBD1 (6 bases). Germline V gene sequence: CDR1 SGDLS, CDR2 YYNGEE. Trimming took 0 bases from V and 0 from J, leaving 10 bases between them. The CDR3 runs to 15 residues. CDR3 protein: CASSVGWTVSYEQYF. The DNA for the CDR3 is TGTGCCAGCAGCGTAGGGTGGACAGTCTCCTACGAGCAGTACTTC.

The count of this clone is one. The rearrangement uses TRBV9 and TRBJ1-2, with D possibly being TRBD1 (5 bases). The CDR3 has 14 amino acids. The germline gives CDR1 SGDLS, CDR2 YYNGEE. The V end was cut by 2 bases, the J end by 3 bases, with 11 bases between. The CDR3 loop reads CASSVSARDYGYTF. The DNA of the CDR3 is TGTGCCAGCAGCGTTTCCGCCAGGGACTATGGCTACACCTTC.

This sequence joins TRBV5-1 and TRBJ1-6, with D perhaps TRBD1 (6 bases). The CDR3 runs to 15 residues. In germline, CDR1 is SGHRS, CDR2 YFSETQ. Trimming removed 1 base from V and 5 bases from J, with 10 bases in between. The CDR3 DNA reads TGCGCCAGCAGCTTGTCATGGGGGCATAATTCACCCCTCCACTTT. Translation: CASSLSWGHNSPLHF.

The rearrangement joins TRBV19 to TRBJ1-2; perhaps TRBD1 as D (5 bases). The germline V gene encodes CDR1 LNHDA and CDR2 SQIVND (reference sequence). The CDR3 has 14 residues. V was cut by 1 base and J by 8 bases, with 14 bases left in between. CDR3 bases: TGTGCCAGTAGTATAGCGGCCAGGGCCTTCGGCTACACCTTC. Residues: CASSIAARAFGYTF.

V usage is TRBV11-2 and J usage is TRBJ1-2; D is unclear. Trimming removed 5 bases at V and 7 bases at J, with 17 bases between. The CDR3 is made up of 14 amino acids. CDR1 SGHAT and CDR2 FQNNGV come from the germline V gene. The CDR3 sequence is CASSTTPTGGGYTF. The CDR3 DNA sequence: TGTGCCAGCAGCACGACCCCCACGGGAGGTGGCTACACCTTC.

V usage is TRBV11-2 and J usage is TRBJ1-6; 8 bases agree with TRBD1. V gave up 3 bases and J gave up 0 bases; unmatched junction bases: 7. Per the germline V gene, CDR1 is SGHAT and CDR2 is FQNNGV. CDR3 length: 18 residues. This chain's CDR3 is CASSFQRQGSSYNSPLHF. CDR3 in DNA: TGTGCCAGCAGCTTCCAAAGACAGGGGAGCTCCTATAATTCACCCCTCCACTTT.

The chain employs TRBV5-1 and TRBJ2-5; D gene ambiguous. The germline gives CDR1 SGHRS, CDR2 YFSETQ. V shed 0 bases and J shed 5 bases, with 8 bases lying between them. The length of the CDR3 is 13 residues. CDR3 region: CASSLVAGETQYF. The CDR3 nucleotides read TGCGCCAGCAGCTTGGTCGCTGGCGAGACCCAGTACTTC.

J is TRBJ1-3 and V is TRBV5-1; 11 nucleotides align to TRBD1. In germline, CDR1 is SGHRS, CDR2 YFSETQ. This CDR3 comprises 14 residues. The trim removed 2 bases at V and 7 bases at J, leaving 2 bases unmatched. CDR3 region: CASSFGQGANTIYF. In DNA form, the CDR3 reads TGCGCCAGCAGCTTCGGACAGGGGGCGAACACCATATATTTT.

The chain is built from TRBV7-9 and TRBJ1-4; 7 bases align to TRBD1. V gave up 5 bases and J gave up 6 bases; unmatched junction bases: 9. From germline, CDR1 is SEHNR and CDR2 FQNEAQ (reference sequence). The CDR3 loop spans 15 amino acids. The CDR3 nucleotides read TGTGCCAGCAGCACCCGAACAGGGGTTGATGAAAAACTGTTTTTT. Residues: CASSTRTGVDEKLFF. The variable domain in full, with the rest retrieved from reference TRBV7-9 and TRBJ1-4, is DTGVSQNPRHKITKRGQNVTFRCDPISEHNRLYWYRQTLGQGPEFLTYFQNEAQLEKSRLLSDRFSAERPKGSFSTLEIQRTEQGDSAMYLCASSTRTGVDEKLFFGSGTQLSVL.